Shown below are 11 T cell receptor beta chains from a single sample sequenced in a study of beta chain features in type 1 diabetes. Investigators reverse transcribed all isolated RNA, so they sequenced expressed TCRB transcripts. Method: immunoSEQ multiplex PCR; TCRdb's copy keeps in-frame clones and lacks some. Of hundreds of thousands of clones detected, about 32% appear once; the ten largest clones hold 0.065%. Sequencing used naive CD4+ T cells from blood. All receptors derive from a man younger than 35 in good health.

V is TRBV11-1 and J is TRBJ2-3; D is undetermined. The germline gives CDR1 SGHAT, CDR2 FQDESV (reference sequence). This CDR3 spans 13 amino acids. Trimming stripped 1 base from V and 1 base from J, with 3 bases between. The CDR3 loop is CASSLGGTDTQYF. CDR3 DNA: TGTGCCAGCAGCTTAGGAGGCACAGATACGCAGTATTTT.

The V gene is TRBV30, the J gene TRBJ1-5; D ambiguous. Trimming left V 1 base short and J 0 bases short, with 7 bases between. This CDR3 spans 14 amino acids. In germline, CDR1 is GTSNPN, CDR2 SVGIG (reference sequence). CDR3 in amino acids: CAWSALDSNQPQHF. CDR3 sequence (DNA): TGTGCCTGGAGTGCTCTGGATAGCAATCAGCCCCAGCATTTT.

V and J are TRBV27 and TRBJ2-5; 9 bases line up with TRBD2. The CDR3 is made up of 17 amino acids. CDR1 MNHEY and CDR2 SMNVEV come from the germline V gene (reference sequence). V trimming: 5 bases; J trimming: 5 bases; junction bases outside the gene matches: 15. The CDR3 is CASSATSGPRRGETQYF. The CDR3 bases are TGTGCCAGCAGTGCAACTAGCGGGCCCCGTAGGGGGGAGACCCAGTACTTC.

This rearrangement joins TRBV30 to TRBJ2-1, with 10 nucleotides matching TRBD1. Germline V gives CDR1 GTSNPN, CDR2 SVGIG (reference sequence). This CDR3 is built from 16 residues. V shed 0 bases and J 2 bases; nucleotides not matched to a gene: 4. Here the CDR3 DNA reads TGTGCCTGGAGTGTACTGGGACAGGGGACCTACAATGAGCAGTTCTTC. Translated: CAWSVLGQGTYNEQFF.

This clone was counted only a few times. The chain carries TRBV5-6 and TRBJ2-1; 10 nucleotides line up with TRBD2. CDR1 and CDR2 (germline): SGHDT, YYEEEE. With V trimmed by 3 bases and J by 0 bases, 9 bases remained unmatched. The CDR3 extends over 18 amino acids. This CDR3 reads CASSYRLAGIRSYNEQFF. Written as DNA, the CDR3 is TGTGCCAGCAGCTACCGACTAGCGGGTATCCGCTCCTACAATGAGCAGTTCTTC. Variable domain in full (rest from reference TRBV5-6 and TRBJ2-1): DAGVTQSPTHLIKTRGQQVTLRCSPKSGHDTVSWYQQALGQGPQFIFQYYEEEERQRGNFPDRFSGHQFPNYSSELNVNALLLGDSALYLCASSYRLAGIRSYNEQFFGPGTRLTVL.

The chain couples TRBV4-2 to TRBJ1-1, with TRBD1 as a possible D gene (5 bases). V shed 4 bases and J shed 6 bases, with 18 bases lying between them. This CDR3 region has 15 residues. The germline gives CDR1 LGHNA, CDR2 YNFKEQ. CDR3 nucleotide sequence: TGTGCCAGCAGCCTTCTCTCAGGGAAGTTTTCTGAAGCTTTCTTT. This gives the protein CASSLLSGKFSEAFF.

V gene TRBV30 combines with J gene TRBJ1-2, with D possibly TRBD1 on 5 matching bases. The germline gives CDR1 GTSNPN, CDR2 SVGIG (reference sequence). This CDR3 spans 15 amino acids. Trimming pared 7 bases from V and 0 bases from J, leaving 18 bases between. CDR3 DNA sequence: TGTGCCTTAACACCCGGGACCGGGGCTAACTATGGCTACACCTTC. It is translated as CALTPGTGANYGYTF.

This chain joins TRBV5-1 and TRBJ2-5; either TRBD1 or TRBD2 may supply D (5 bases each). The CDR3 is made up of 13 amino acids. Trimming removed 2 bases at V and 5 bases at J, with 10 bases between. Germline lookup yields CDR1 SGHRS and CDR2 YFSETQ. The DNA of the CDR3 is TGCGCCAGCAGCTTAACAGGAGGCGAGACCCAGTACTTC. Amino acid sequence: CASSLTGGETQYF.

J is TRBJ2-3 and V is TRBV30; 9 bases map to TRBD2. V shed 1 base, J shed 1 base, and the junction held 3 bases outside the gene matches. CDR1 is GTSNPN, CDR2 SVGIG, per germline (reference sequence). CDR3 length: 15 amino acids. The DNA for the CDR3 is TGTGCCTGGAGTGCGAGGACTAGCGGCACAGATACGCAGTATTTT. This codes for CAWSARTSGTDTQYF.

This rearrangement joins TRBV19 to TRBJ2-7; 10 positions agree with TRBD1. Trimming at V came to 10 bases and at J to 4 bases, leaving 10 bases not matched to a gene. Germline V gene data show CDR1 as LNHDA and CDR2 as SQIVND (reference sequence). The CDR3 is 14 amino acids. The CDR3 DNA reads TGTGCCACCCAAGGCTGGGGACAGGGGTACGAGCAGTACTTC. Amino acids: CATQGWGQGYEQYF.

This clone was seen more than once but under ten times. This sequence joins TRBV10-3 and TRBJ2-1; a possible D gene is TRBD2 (5 bases). The V gene lost 0 bases and the J gene lost 4 bases, with 13 bases spanning the gap. The CDR3 is 16 amino acids. Germline V gene data show CDR1 as ENHRY and CDR2 as SYGVKD. This chain's CDR3 is CAISESASKIYNEQFF. Written as DNA, the CDR3 is TGTGCCATCAGTGAGTCCGCTAGCAAAATATACAATGAGCAGTTCTTC.